One and the same sample provided the 26 T cell receptor beta chains below, sequenced in a study of cytomegalovirus exposure and HLA in healthy donors. Vbeta (60) and Jbeta (13) primers were used in the PCR. TCRdb's table, derived via immunoSEQ multiplex PCR, lists solely in-frame clones and lacks some. The repertoire includes tens of thousands of clones, more than 80% of them detected once, and 2.3% sits in the top ten. Source material: PBMCs. These receptors were collected from a man in his late teens or twenties in good health and CMV-seronegative.

The chain uses TRBV7-2 and TRBJ2-7, with D tentatively TRBD2 (6 bases). The CDR3 length is 14 residues. V lost 2 bases, J lost 3 bases, and 11 bases lay in between. From germline, CDR1 is SGHTA and CDR2 FQGNSA. The CDR3 loop is CASSLFMGGYEQYF. The CDR3 coding sequence is TGTGCCAGCAGCTTATTCATGGGGGGCTACGAGCAGTACTTC.

This clone showed up just once. This chain joins TRBV30 and TRBJ1-2, with D tentatively TRBD1 (6 bases). The CDR3 runs to 14 residues. V gave up 3 bases and J gave up 0 bases, with 11 bases separating them. Germline V gene sequence: CDR1 GTSNPN, CDR2 SVGIG (reference sequence). In nucleotides, the CDR3 is TGTGCCTGGAGCGAACAGGGCGCTAACTATGGCTACACCTTC. Encoded protein: CAWSEQGANYGYTF. The whole variable domain, remainder taken from reference TRBV30 and TRBJ1-2, is SQTIHQWPATLVQPVGSPLSLECTVEGTSNPNLYWYRQAAGRGLQLLFYSVGIGQISSEVPQNLSASRPQDRQFILSSKKLLLSDSGFYLCAWSEQGANYGYTFGSGTRLTVV.

This clone turned up a few times. The gene calls are TRBV6-5 and TRBJ1-5; D not resolved. V shed 4 bases and J shed 4 bases, with 8 bases lying between them. The germline CDR1 and CDR2 sequences are MNHEY and SVGAGI. The CDR3 is 13 residues long. CDR3 coding DNA: TGTGCCAGCAGTTTGCAACTTAATCAGCCCCAGCATTTT. As protein: CASSLQLNQPQHF.

The CDR3 DNA sequence: TGTGCCAGCAGTTACTCGATGGGGGGTACTGAAGCTTTCTTT. Translated, it gives CASSYSMGGTEAFF. This chain joins TRBV6-5 and TRBJ1-1; the D gene is possibly TRBD1 (5 bases). The length of the CDR3 is 14 residues. V dropped 0 bases and J dropped 5 bases, with 10 bases sitting between them. Per germline, CDR1 MNHEY and CDR2 SVGAGI.

The chain employs TRBV6-4 and TRBJ2-3, with D possibly TRBD2 on 6 matching bases. Germline V gene lookup returns CDR1 MRHNA and CDR2 SNTAGT. Trimming stripped 4 bases from V and 0 bases from J, with 11 bases between. CDR3 size: 15 residues. As DNA, the CDR3 is TGTGCCAGCAGTGTTGGCGGGAAAAGCACAGATACGCAGTATTTT. Translated: CASSVGGKSTDTQYF.

The chain couples TRBV11-2 to TRBJ2-7; 9 positions match TRBD1. This CDR3 has 15 amino acids. V trimming: 0 bases; J trimming: 3 bases; junction bases outside the gene matches: 3. The germline V gene encodes CDR1 SGHAT and CDR2 FQNNGV. Here the CDR3 reads CASSLETGGFYEQYF. Here the CDR3 DNA reads TGTGCCAGCAGCTTAGAGACAGGGGGGTTCTACGAGCAGTACTTC.

J is TRBJ2-1 and V is TRBV20-1; a weak D match, TRBD2 (6 bases). The ends were cut back, 3 bases at V and 9 bases at J, with 6 bases in the middle. The germline gives CDR1 DFQATT, CDR2 SNEGSKA (reference sequence). The CDR3 length is 10 residues. This chain's CDR3 is CSASSGEQFF. The CDR3 DNA follows: TGCAGTGCTAGTAGCGGTGAGCAGTTCTTC.

V gene TRBV18 combines with J gene TRBJ2-1, with 15 bases lining up with TRBD2. V trimming: 6 bases; J trimming: 4 bases; junction bases outside the gene matches: 7. The CDR3 length is 17 residues. Germline CDR1 KGHSH, CDR2 LQKENI. CDR3 sequence (DNA): TGTGCCAGCTCCCCCGGGACTAGCGGGAGGACGTACAATGAGCAGTTCTTC. This sequence encodes CASSPGTSGRTYNEQFF.

This rearrangement joins TRBV10-1 to TRBJ2-1, with 9 bases identical to TRBD1. Germline V lookup: CDR1 WNHNN, CDR2 SYGVQD (reference sequence). CDR3 length: 16 residues. V lost 8 bases, J lost 4 bases, and 12 bases stayed unmatched. The DNA for the CDR3 is TGCGCCAGCCCTTGGGGGGGACAGGGACCGTACAATGAGCAGTTCTTC. Translation: CASPWGGQGPYNEQFF.

The rearrangement uses TRBV9 and TRBJ2-1; 10 nucleotides line up with TRBD2. CDR1 and CDR2 from the germline V gene are SGDLS and YYNGEE. J was trimmed by 7 bases and V by 3 bases; bases with no gene match: 10. The CDR3 spans 16 residues. CDR3 loop: CASSATSGAVWNEQFF. As DNA, the CDR3 is TGTGCCAGCAGCGCCACTAGCGGGGCTGTCTGGAATGAGCAGTTCTTC.

The chain has TRBV6-1 and TRBJ2-7, with a tentative D call TRBD1 (6 bases). V lost 8 bases to trimming and J lost 3 bases, with 17 bases between them. The CDR3 is 14 amino acids. Per the germline V gene, CDR1 is MNHNS and CDR2 is SASEGT. For the CDR3, the DNA is TGTGCCAGCGCGCCGGGACACAATGTCTACGAGCAGTACTTC. Amino acids: CASAPGHNVYEQYF.

V gene TRBV23-1 combines with J gene TRBJ2-3; 7 bases line up with TRBD1. TRBV23-1 counts as an open reading frame of uncertain function. The CDR3 loop spans 18 amino acids. The trim removed 7 bases at V and 2 bases at J, leaving 18 bases unmatched. CDR3 coding DNA: TGCGCCAGCAAGACGGACAGGCGTCACCACTCCCACACAGATACGCAGTATTTT. This gives the protein CASKTDRRHHSHTDTQYF.

Only one count was recorded for this clone. The V call is TRBV6-5, the J call TRBJ2-2, with D uncertain. CDR3 length: 16 amino acids. V was clipped by 3 bases and J by 0 bases, with 11 bases between them. Looked up from germline, CDR1 is MNHEY and CDR2 is SVGAGI. The CDR3 here is CASSYFGSANTGELFF. Written as DNA, the CDR3 is TGTGCCAGCAGTTATTTCGGGTCCGCGAACACCGGGGAGCTGTTTTTT.

The chain joins TRBV2 to TRBJ2-7, with D perhaps matching TRBD2 (6 bases). This CDR3 contains 12 residues. Germline V gene sequence: CDR1 SNHLY, CDR2 FYNNEI. Trimming cost V 11 bases and J 2 bases, with 13 bases left between them. The CDR3: CAGRGATYEQYF. The CDR3 DNA sequence: TGTGCCGGTCGCGGGGCCACCTACGAGCAGTACTTC.

As concerns this clone: One end of the junction does not line up with germline, which may come from a read error. This sequence joins TRBV27 and TRBJ2-1, with TRBD2 as a possible D gene (6 bases). Germline CDR1 MNHEY, CDR2 SMNVEV (reference sequence). The CDR3 runs to 16 residues. Here the CDR3 DNA reads TGTGCCAGCAGTCCCCAGGGCGGGGTGTTTTACAGTGAGCAGTTCTTC. Its protein is CASSPQGGVFYSEQFF.

The chain recombines TRBV5-4 with TRBJ1-2, with D uncertain. Looked up from germline, CDR1 is SGHNT and CDR2 is YYREEE (reference sequence). CDR3 length: 15 residues. Trimming stripped 2 bases from V and 4 bases from J, with 15 bases between. The CDR3 DNA sequence: TGTGCCAGCAGCTTACCCCACATGATAACCTATGGCTACACCTTC. Its translation is CASSLPHMITYGYTF.

The chain combines TRBV4-3 with TRBJ1-4; perhaps TRBD1 as D (6 bases). The CDR3 consists of 13 residues. The germline gives CDR1 LGHNA, CDR2 YSLEER. V was pared by 3 bases and J by 8 bases, with 10 bases between. The chain's CDR3 is CASSQTGPEKLFF. For the CDR3, the DNA is TGCGCCAGCAGCCAGACAGGCCCGGAAAAACTGTTTTTT.

On this clone: One junction end disagrees with the germline gene, perhaps due to a read error. The CDR3 DNA follows: TGTGCCAACAGCGTTACTAGCGGCCTCGCGAACACCGGGGAGCTGTTTTTT. This codes for CANSVTSGLANTGELFF. The chain employs TRBV7-2 and TRBJ2-2, with TRBD2 identical over 8 bases. CDR3 length: 17 amino acids. CDR1 is SGHTA and CDR2 is FQGNSA in the germline V gene.

V usage is TRBV28 and J usage is TRBJ2-7, with TRBD2 matching 7 bases. This CDR3 has 15 residues. Germline CDR1 is MDHEN and CDR2 is SYDVKM. The ends lost 5 bases at V and 3 bases at J; junction bases unmatched: 10. CDR3 nucleotides: TGTGCCAGCAGTCGCTGGGGGGGATCGAGCTACGAGCAGTACTTC. It codes for CASSRWGGSSYEQYF.

This chain connects TRBV5-1 to TRBJ1-1; TRBD1 aligns across 8 bases. The CDR3 totals 13 residues. V shed 4 bases, J shed 5 bases, and the junction held 4 bases outside the gene matches. Per the germline V gene, CDR1 is SGHRS and CDR2 is YFSETQ. The CDR3 coding sequence is TGCGCCAGCAGCGGCCAGGGGGCAACTGAAGCTTTCTTT. It is translated as CASSGQGATEAFF.

The chain links TRBV7-2 to TRBJ2-7; the match to TRBD2 covers 10 bases. J lost 2 bases, V lost 1 base, and 8 bases had no gene match. CDR1 is SGHTA, CDR2 FQGNSA, per germline. The CDR3 consists of 17 residues. CDR3 DNA sequence: TGTGCCAGCAGCTTAGGGGCTAGCGGGAGAAGGGCCTACGAGCAGTACTTC. Its protein product is CASSLGASGRRAYEQYF.

This chain uses TRBV7-6 with TRBJ2-1, with 7 bases fitting TRBD2. The CDR3 length is 17 residues. The ends lost 1 base at V and 7 bases at J; junction bases unmatched: 13. The germline V gene encodes CDR1 SGHVS and CDR2 FNYEAQ. CDR3 residues: CASSLDKAGVGLNEQFF. In DNA form, the CDR3 reads TGTGCCAGCAGCTTAGATAAGGCGGGAGTTGGGCTAAATGAGCAGTTCTTC.

This rearrangement joins TRBV28 to TRBJ2-7, with 7 bases fitting TRBD1. This CDR3 has 14 residues. CDR1 and CDR2 (germline): MDHEN, SYDVKM. Trimming at V came to 5 bases and at J to 2 bases, leaving 6 bases not matched to a gene. DNA of the CDR3: TGTGCCAGCAGTCTCCCACAGGGGCCCTACGAGCAGTACTTC. Its protein product is CASSLPQGPYEQYF.

This clone came up once. The chain recombines TRBV5-4 with TRBJ2-3; D remains ambiguous. This CDR3 has 17 amino acids. V was cut by 1 base and J by 5 bases, with 20 bases left in between. CDR1 is SGHNT, CDR2 YYREEE, per germline (reference sequence). The CDR3: CASSLFAAQRIGDTQYF. The CDR3 DNA reads as TGTGCCAGCAGCTTGTTCGCCGCCCAGAGGATTGGAGATACGCAGTATTTT.

This clone was seen only once. The chain carries TRBV5-4 and TRBJ1-1, with 7 nucleotides matching TRBD1. V lost 4 bases and J lost 0; bases outside the gene matches: 3. Germline CDR1 is SGHNT and CDR2 is YYREEE (reference sequence). The CDR3 has 14 amino acids. The CDR3 region has the DNA TGTGCCAGCAGCCCACAGGGGTTGAACACTGAAGCTTTCTTT. Protein sequence: CASSPQGLNTEAFF.

The V gene is TRBV18, the J gene TRBJ1-1, with TRBD1 matching over 10 bases. This CDR3 has 16 amino acids. The V and J ends lost 2 bases and 3 bases, in that order; junction bases with no gene match: 6. From germline, CDR1 is KGHSH and CDR2 LQKENI. CDR3 coding DNA: TGTGCCAGCTCACCAATTTACGGACAGGGGGACACTGAAGCTTTCTTT. Amino acid sequence: CASSPIYGQGDTEAFF.